This T cell receptor (beta chain) derives from a study of blood T cell repertoires in COVID-19. For the study at large: T cells, B-cell-depleted T cells, or PBMCs provided the cDNA or gDNA that served as material.

The germline V gene encodes CDR1 SGHTA and CDR2 FQGTGA. Trimming removed 1 base at V and 1 base at J, with 10 bases between. CDR3 length: 15 amino acids. TCRdb's copy holds only in-frame clones and misses some; the assay was immunoSEQ multiplex PCR. The table has fewer than 250,000 clones, around nine tenths seen once. This TCR was recovered from a man between 25 and 39 years old in a cohort exposed to, infected with or recovered from COVID-19 (not recorded which). The chain recombines TRBV7-3 with TRBJ2-5; tentatively, D is TRBD2 (5 bases). Sample: PBMCs or T cells enriched from blood (not recorded which). CDR3 region: CASSLKLGSQETQYF. The DNA of the CDR3 is TGTGCCAGCAGCTTAAAACTAGGCTCCCAAGAGACCCAGTACTTC.